This T cell receptor beta chain derives from a study of CD8+CD57+ T cells in acquired aplastic anemia (dated by TCRdb to between 2017 and 2018). Study-level background: A mean of around 3 ug of DNA, ranging from about 0.17 to 30 ug, was extracted from sorted CD4+ and CD8+ cells. A CD8+CD57+ expansion meant a frequency higher than the mean frequency seen in healthy subjects. Study-wide conclusions, independent of this receptor: About 30 CD8+ CDR3 sequences were found to be shared between patients and controls, but these sequences appeared to be highly expressed in patients and within the immunodominant clones of the patients. Patients and healthy controls showed no significant difference in CD8+ Simpson's diversity (P=0.060).

Of note for this clonotype: No cognate antigen has been identified for it. At one of its ends the junction is not consistent with the germline gene, which may arise from a read error.

The CDR1 and CDR2 encoded by the germline V gene (reference sequence) are SSHAT and FNYEAQ. Its CDR3 holds 15 amino acids, cysteine through phenylalanine. Left in the record is the CDR3 DNA by itself, 45 bases read in frame from the first base. Flow cytometry had shown CD8+CD57+ cell expansion in the patients selected for sequencing. Severe acquired aplastic anemia was diagnosed in all patients according to International Study of Aplastic Anemia and Agranulocytosis and Camitta criteria. No therapy had been received by the patients at the time of blood sampling. The study deep-sequenced TCR repertoires of sorted CD4+ and CD8+ blood T cells from severe aplastic anemia patients and healthy subjects. Patients were enrolled in the USA under clinicaltrials.gov protocols 00001620, 01623167, 00001397, 00071045, 00081523 and 00961064. Ficoll-Paque density gradient centrifugation was used to isolate peripheral blood mononuclear cells. Before DNA was extracted, CD4+ and CD8+ T cells were sorted using either FACS or magnetic beads.

Profiling of TCR beta VDJ combinations and CDR3 sequences used genomic DNA as the template. An Illumina HiSeq 2000 was the platform used for TCR repertoire sequencing. Regarding the original processing steps: Repertoire assessment relied on Simpson's diversity index, CDR3 size and DJ length profiles, and TRBV/TRBJ rearrangement plots. The immunodominant clone was defined as the most abundant DNA sequence in deep sequencing data. CDR3 amino acid sequences were screened for sharing across subjects and were compared with published repertoires and the VDJdb database. Using fastp trimming at Q25 and MiXCR clonotype assembly, TCRdb reanalyzed the public sequencing data and kept in-frame beta chains. Merged by CDR3 protein, the rows form single entries marked with the most common genes and DNA. Clone size and V and J calls follow TCRdb, not the original study. The sample table records approximately 300,000 distinct CDR3 sequences; 56% of these occur just once. The ten largest clones represent 1% to 1.5% of the sample.

The chain is assembled from TRBV7-7 and TRBJ2-1; TRBD1 is a weak D gene call, 6 bases matching. This receptor was identified in a human donor with aplastic anemia. Sequencing input: sorted CD4+, CD8+, or CD8+CD57+ T cells (not recorded which) from PBMCs. CDR3 sequence: CASSLDSVGANEQFF. The nucleotides read TGTGCTAGCAGCTTAGACTCTGTGGGGGCCAATGAGCAGTTCTTC.